This T cell receptor (beta chain) was identified during a study of shared clonotypes between healthy human individuals. Turning to this clone: Antigen specificity is unknown.

Study donors comprised healthy, HIV-negative adults devoid of recent acute infection or vaccination. TCRdb keeps only in-frame clones here, not all; method: immunoSEQ multiplex PCR. This table has about 2.3 million clones, around 93% appearing once. This CDR3 has 16 amino acids. Germline V CDR1 and CDR2: MGHRA, YSYEKL. V trimming: 2 bases; J trimming: 0 bases; junction bases outside the gene matches: 3. Overall study findings and caveats: Rarefaction indicated that sorted-subset sequencing remained incomplete although depth was large.

The V and J genes are TRBV4-1 and TRBJ2-2; TRBD1 aligns across 7 bases. Sample: naive CD4+ T cells from PBMCs. The subset is: CD45RA+ positively selected. The source of this sequence is a man aged 18 to 29 in good health. Some clones in this sample may be carry-over from other donors' samples. CDR3 sequence (DNA): TGCGCCAGCAGCCAATCGGGGACAGCGAACACCGGGGAGCTGTTTTTT. Its protein product is CASSQSGTANTGELFF.